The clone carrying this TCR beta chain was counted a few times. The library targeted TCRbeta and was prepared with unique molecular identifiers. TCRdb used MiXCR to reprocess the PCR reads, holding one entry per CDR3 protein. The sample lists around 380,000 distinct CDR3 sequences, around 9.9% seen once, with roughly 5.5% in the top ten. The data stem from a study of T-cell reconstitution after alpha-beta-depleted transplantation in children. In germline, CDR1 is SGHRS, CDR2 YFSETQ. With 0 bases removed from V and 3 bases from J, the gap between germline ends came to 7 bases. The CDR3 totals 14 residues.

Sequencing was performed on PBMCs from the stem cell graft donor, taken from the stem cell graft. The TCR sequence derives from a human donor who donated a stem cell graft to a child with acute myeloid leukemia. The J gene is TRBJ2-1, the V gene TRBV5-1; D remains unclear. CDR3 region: CASSLGQDYNEQFF. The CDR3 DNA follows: TGCGCCAGCAGCTTGGGGCAGGACTACAATGAGCAGTTCTTC.